The next 27 T cell receptor beta chains were all read from a single sample in a study of blood T cell repertoires in COVID-19 (TCRdb year 2020). Libraries were made using the immunoSEQ multiplex PCR assay. Entries here come from immuneACCESS through TCRdb and include only in-frame sequences with V and J called. Some clones fail to appear in such tables; in the studies checked, an unresolved V gene covers under half of the shortfall, and the cause of the remainder is unknown. A total of fewer than 300,000 clones appear in this sample, roughly 84% of them only once. The top ten constitute roughly 3% of the sample. Input material: peripheral blood. Receptors originate from a woman between 18 and 30 years old with acute or convalescent COVID-19.

The chain couples TRBV5-6 to TRBJ2-7, with D possibly matching TRBD1 (6 bases). Trimming left V 0 bases short and J 0 bases short, with 10 bases between. The germline V gene has CDR1 SGHDT and CDR2 YYEEEE. The CDR3 is 15 residues long. The CDR3 loop reads CASSLGQADSYEQYF. The CDR3 coding sequence is TGTGCCAGCAGCTTGGGACAGGCCGACTCCTACGAGCAGTACTTC. Variable domain in full (rest from reference TRBV5-6 and TRBJ2-7): DAGVTQSPTHLIKTRGQQVTLRCSPKSGHDTVSWYQQALGQGPQFIFQYYEEEERQRGNFPDRFSGHQFPNYSSELNVNALLLGDSALYLCASSLGQADSYEQYFGPGTRLTVT.

This clone was observed once. V usage is TRBV19 and J usage is TRBJ1-1; D remains ambiguous. The CDR3 is made up of 13 amino acids. V lost 6 bases, J lost 0 bases, and 8 bases lay in between. Germline CDR1 is LNHDA and CDR2 is SQIVND (reference sequence). The DNA for the CDR3 is TGTGCCAGTAGCCGAGAGATGAACACTGAAGCTTTCTTT. Translating it yields CASSREMNTEAFF. The full variable domain, with the rest looked up from reference TRBV19 and TRBJ1-1, is DGGITQSPKYLFRKEGQNVTLSCEQNLNHDAMYWYRQDPGQGLRLIYYSQIVNDFQKGDIAEGYSVSREKKESFPLTVTSAQKNPTAFYLCASSREMNTEAFFGQGTRLTVV.

The V gene is TRBV7-9, the J gene TRBJ1-5; D gene uncertain. V was pared by 6 bases and J by 4 bases, with 19 bases between. This CDR3 is built from 16 residues. Germline loops: CDR1 SEHNR, CDR2 FQNEAQ (reference sequence). This chain's CDR3 is CASSNRTRGANQPQHF. CDR3 nucleotide sequence: TGTGCCAGCAGTAATAGGACCCGGGGTGCGAATCAGCCCCAGCATTTT.

The V and J genes are TRBV5-6 and TRBJ2-7; D is possibly TRBD2 (6 bases). The V gene lost 2 bases and the J gene lost 3 bases, with 21 bases spanning the gap. CDR3 length: 17 amino acids. The germline V gene encodes CDR1 SGHDT and CDR2 YYEEEE. As DNA, the CDR3 is TGTGCCAGCAGCTTAATTCGACCCCTAGCGAAGATCTACGAGCAGTACTTC. Amino acid sequence: CASSLIRPLAKIYEQYF.

This rearrangement joins TRBV29-1 to TRBJ2-7; tentatively, D is TRBD1 (6 bases). Deletions cut 1 base from V and 0 bases from J, with 22 bases between. The CDR3 is 18 amino acids. Germline V lookup: CDR1 SQVTM, CDR2 ANQGSEA. CDR3: CSVEVGVVGGADSYEQYF. CDR3 DNA sequence: TGCAGCGTTGAAGTAGGTGTAGTAGGGGGAGCCGACTCCTACGAGCAGTACTTC.

The sample holds a few counts of this clone. The chain combines TRBV4-3 with TRBJ2-1, with TRBD2 matching 9 bases. CDR1 is LGHNA, CDR2 YSLEER, per germline. The J segment lost 3 bases and the V segment lost 3 bases, leaving 9 bases of the junction unmatched. The CDR3 covers 17 residues. CDR3 bases: TGCGCCAGCAGCCAGAGCAGTAGCGGGAGAGTCTACAATGAGCAGTTCTTC. Translating it yields CASSQSSSGRVYNEQFF.

This chain links TRBV6-5 with TRBJ1-4; 10 nucleotides line up with TRBD1. CDR1 MNHEY and CDR2 SVGAGI come from the germline V gene. V was clipped by 6 bases and J by 6 bases; unmatched bases: 4. CDR3 length: 14 amino acids. The CDR3 bases are TGTGCCAGCAGGGTGGACAGGGGGGATGAAAAACTGTTTTTT. Its protein is CASRVDRGDEKLFF.

The chain couples TRBV6-2 or TRBV6-3 to TRBJ2-7; TRBD1 matches at 7 bases. Germline-derived CDR1 and CDR2 are MNHEY and SVGEGT. The CDR3 contains 15 residues. V trimming: 3 bases; J trimming: 1 base; junction bases outside the gene matches: 6. The DNA for the CDR3 is TGTGCCAGCAGTTATGGGGCAGGGGGATCCTACGAGCAGTACTTC. Translation: CASSYGAGGSYEQYF.

The chain carries TRBV4-3 and TRBJ2-1; tentative D call: TRBD2 (5 bases). Trimming cost V 0 bases and J 0 bases, with 12 bases left between them. Germline V CDR1 and CDR2: LGHNA, YSLEER. This CDR3 has 17 residues. CDR3 coding DNA: TGCGCCAGCAGCCAAGATCAGGTGGGGAGCTCCTACAATGAGCAGTTCTTC. Protein: CASSQDQVGSSYNEQFF.

The V and J genes are TRBV6-6 and TRBJ1-2, with TRBD1 identical over 11 bases. The length of the CDR3 is 14 residues. After removal of 0 bases from V and 8 bases from J, the junction contained 2 bases not matched to a gene. Per the germline V gene, CDR1 is MNHNY and CDR2 is SVGAGI (reference sequence). The CDR3 loop is CASSYSDRGRGYTF. The DNA for the CDR3 is TGTGCCAGCAGTTACTCGGACAGGGGGCGCGGCTACACCTTC.

This clone was counted between two and nine times. The chain combines TRBV25-1 with TRBJ1-6, with D possibly being TRBD1 (5 bases). Germline V gives CDR1 MGHDK, CDR2 SYGVNS. Trimming removed 6 bases from V and 3 bases from J, with 9 bases in between. The CDR3 is made up of 14 amino acids. The CDR3 coding sequence is TGTGCCAGCAGAACGGGGGGCTATAATTCACCCCTCCACTTT. This gives the protein CASRTGGYNSPLHF. Drawing the rest from reference TRBV25-1 and TRBJ1-6, the complete variable domain is EADIYQTPRYLVIGTGKKITLECSQTMGHDKMYWYQQDPGMELHLIHYSYGVNSTEKGDLSSESTVSRIRTEHFPLTLESARPSHTSQYLCASRTGGYNSPLHFGNGTRLTVT.

This clone was detected only a few times. The V and J genes are TRBV19 and TRBJ1-5, with D unresolved. The CDR3 is made up of 15 amino acids. Trimming cost V 4 bases and J 2 bases, with 12 bases left between them. Germline lookup yields CDR1 LNHDA and CDR2 SQIVND (reference sequence). CDR3 loop: CASSTQYGGNQPQHF. CDR3 coding DNA: TGTGCCAGTAGTACACAGTACGGTGGCAATCAGCCCCAGCATTTT.

This clone turned up a few times. The chain uses TRBV19 and TRBJ2-7; weak D call: TRBD1 (6 bases). Germline CDR1 reads LNHDA; CDR2 reads SQIVND (reference sequence). The CDR3 totals 13 residues. The V end was cut by 3 bases, the J end by 4 bases, with 10 bases between. The DNA of the CDR3 is TGTGCCAGTAGTATGGGGACACCGTACGAGCAGTACTTC. It translates to CASSMGTPYEQYF.

This clone was observed once. This chain connects TRBV10-1 to TRBJ1-6; 9 bases are a match to TRBD1. Germline CDR1 is WNHNN and CDR2 is SYGVQD (reference sequence). This CDR3 is built from 16 residues. The ends lost 4 bases at V and 4 bases at J; junction bases unmatched: 5. The CDR3 sequence is CASSAEQGAYNSPLHF. The CDR3 DNA is TGCGCCAGCAGTGCCGAACAGGGGGCTTATAATTCACCCCTCCACTTT.

This clone was observed a handful of times. The chain couples TRBV3-1 (or the pseudogene TRBV3-2) to TRBJ1-2; 10 bases line up with TRBD1. The V and J ends lost 4 bases and 5 bases, in that order; junction bases with no gene match: 7. The CDR3 sequence is 15 residues long. Germline V lookup: CDR1 LGHDT, CDR2 YNNKEL (reference sequence). The CDR3, as DNA: TGTGCCAGCAGCCCGCGAGGGGACAGGGGTTATGGCTACACCTTC. Translation: CASSPRGDRGYGYTF.

The gene calls are TRBV3-1 (or the pseudogene TRBV3-2) and TRBJ1-2; 7 bases align to TRBD1. Trimming at V came to 3 bases and at J to 7 bases, leaving 5 bases not matched to a gene. CDR1 and CDR2 from the germline V gene are LGHDT and YNNKEL (reference sequence). The length of the CDR3 is 13 residues. The CDR3, as DNA: TGTGCCAGCAGCCATGTGGACAGGCCTGGCTACACCTTC. It translates to CASSHVDRPGYTF.

The chain links TRBV30 to TRBJ2-3; D unclear. V lost 0 bases and J 1 base, leaving 8 bases between the germline ends. Germline V gives CDR1 GTSNPN, CDR2 SVGIG (reference sequence). This CDR3 has 14 amino acids. CDR3 sequence: CAWSVGLGTDTQYF. The CDR3 DNA reads as TGTGCCTGGAGTGTCGGTTTAGGCACAGATACGCAGTATTTT. Using reference TRBV30 and TRBJ2-3 for the parts outside the CDR3, the full variable domain is SQTIHQWPATLVQPVGSPLSLECTVEGTSNPNLYWYRQAAGRGLQLLFYSVGIGQISSEVPQNLSASRPQDRQFILSSKKLLLSDSGFYLCAWSVGLGTDTQYFGPGTRLTVL.

This clone showed up just once. The gene calls are TRBV2 and TRBJ2-4; a weak D match, TRBD1 (5 bases). V was clipped by 6 bases and J by 0 bases, with 12 bases between them. The CDR3 contains 15 residues. Germline CDR1 is SNHLY and CDR2 is FYNNEI. In DNA, the CDR3 is TGTGCCAGCAGGGCCGGACACTTAGCCAAAAACATTCAGTACTTC. Amino acids: CASRAGHLAKNIQYF.

This clone was counted only a few times. The chain combines TRBV28 with TRBJ2-1; 7 positions match TRBD2. J was trimmed by 0 bases and V by 7 bases; bases with no gene match: 9. The germline V gene has CDR1 MDHEN and CDR2 SYDVKM. The CDR3 loop spans 16 amino acids. The CDR3 sequence: CASTSSSGSSYNEQFF. As DNA, the CDR3 is TGTGCCAGCACCTCTTCTAGCGGAAGCTCCTACAATGAGCAGTTCTTC.

Concerning this clone itself: This may stem from a read error, because a much larger clone lies one nucleotide away. The identical CDR3 is also encoded by other nucleotide sequences in the sample. The V gene is TRBV2, the J gene TRBJ2-5; 11 bases align to TRBD2. The CDR3 has 16 residues. Unmatched junction bases numbered 6, after V lost 4 bases and J lost 2 bases. Germline CDR1 SNHLY, CDR2 FYNNEI. CDR3 nucleotide sequence: TGTGCCAGCAGTGGGGTGACTAGCGGGAATCAAGAGACCCAGTACTTC. The encoded protein is CASSGVTSGNQETQYF.

V gene TRBV21-1 combines with J gene TRBJ1-3. TRBV21-1 is reported as a pseudogene. This CDR3 comprises 17 residues. DNA for the CDR3: TGTGCCAGCAGCAAAGGATGGGAGGGGCGCCGTGGAAACACCATATATTTT. It specifies CASSKGWEGRRGNTIYF.

J is TRBJ2-4 and V is TRBV19; 14 bases agree with TRBD2. V lost 4 bases, J lost 7 bases, and 9 bases stayed unmatched. CDR3 length: 17 residues. CDR1 LNHDA and CDR2 SQIVND come from the germline V gene (reference sequence). The CDR3 region is CASSTPGLAGVANIQYF. The CDR3 nucleotides are TGTGCCAGTAGTACACCGGGACTAGCGGGAGTAGCGAACATTCAGTACTTC. The full variable domain, its missing parts supplied by reference TRBV19 and TRBJ2-4, is DGGITQSPKYLFRKEGQNVTLSCEQNLNHDAMYWYRQDPGQGLRLIYYSQIVNDFQKGDIAEGYSVSREKKESFPLTVTSAQKNPTAFYLCASSTPGLAGVANIQYFGAGTRLSVL.

The rearrangement joins TRBV27 to TRBJ2-1; D ambiguous. CDR1 and CDR2 (germline): MNHEY, SMNVEV (reference sequence). V gave up 2 bases and J gave up 5 bases, with 19 bases separating them. The CDR3 loop spans 17 amino acids. CDR3 residues: CASSLNSIELSHNEQFF. In DNA form, the CDR3 reads TGTGCCAGCAGTTTAAATTCGATCGAGTTATCCCACAATGAGCAGTTCTTC.

As concerns this clone: This CDR3 is also generated by other DNA sequences in the sample. The genes are TRBV9 and TRBJ2-7; 9 bases line up with TRBD1. CDR3 length: 14 amino acids. Per the germline V gene, CDR1 is SGDLS and CDR2 is YYNGEE. The V and J ends lost 2 bases and 3 bases, in that order; junction bases with no gene match: 3. CDR3 sequence: CASSVGGQGYEQYF. Here the CDR3 DNA reads TGTGCCAGCAGCGTTGGGGGACAGGGCTACGAGCAGTACTTC.

The V and J genes are TRBV9 and TRBJ1-4, with 9 bases identical to TRBD1. The CDR3 has 14 residues. Germline CDR1 reads SGDLS; CDR2 reads YYNGEE. V lost 1 base, J lost 8 bases, and 3 bases stayed unmatched. The CDR3, as DNA: TGTGCCAGCAGCGTAAGGGACAGGGAGGAAAAACTGTTTTTT. Protein sequence: CASSVRDREEKLFF.

The chain is built from TRBV10-3 and TRBJ2-7, with 8 bases identical to TRBD1. The CDR3 contains 14 residues. V was clipped by 6 bases and J by 4 bases; unmatched bases: 8. Germline V CDR1 and CDR2: ENHRY, SYGVKD. In DNA form, the CDR3 reads TGTGCCATCAGACCCTCACAGGGGGGATACGAGCAGTACTTC. Translated: CAIRPSQGGYEQYF.

This clone was seen a single time. Written as DNA, the CDR3 is TGTGCCAGCAGAGCTAGCGGATACGAGCAGTACTTC. As protein: CASRASGYEQYF. The chain employs TRBV28 and TRBJ2-7; 7 bases map to TRBD2. V lost 6 bases and J lost 4; bases outside the gene matches: 3. Germline values: CDR1 MDHEN, CDR2 SYDVKM. The CDR3 has 12 residues. Together with reference TRBV28 and TRBJ2-7, the CDR3 gives the full variable domain: DVKVTQSSRYLVKRTGEKVFLECVQDMDHENMFWYRQDPGLGLRLIYFSYDVKMKEKGDIPEGYSVSREKKERFSLILESASTNQTSMYLCASRASGYEQYFGPGTRLTVT.